These T cell receptor beta chains were read from a single sample in a study of blood T cell repertoires in COVID-19. Some clones are missing from TCRdb's copy, which holds only in-frame ones; the method was immunoSEQ multiplex PCR. The repertoire holds about 200,000 clones, with 80% to 90% as singletons. Sequenced sample: PBMCs or T cells enriched from blood (not recorded which). These receptors all come from a woman aged 40 to 55 with acute COVID-19. The CDR3 runs from the conserved cysteine through the conserved F or W. Each record gives: J gene, V gene, D gene, clone size, CDR3 DNA, CDR3 protein. A D gene is named only where the DNA matches it firmly. Clone size is stated in some rows and not others, as once, few, many or a class when expanded.

>TRBJ2-5|TRBV24-1|TRBD1|-
TGTGCCACCAGTGAGTCCGCCAGGGGGCCTAGGGAGACCCAGTACTTC
CATSESARGPRETQYF
>TRBJ2-4|TRBV7-2|-|-
TGTGCCAGCAGCTTTGACGGGACCAAAAACATTCAGTACTTC
CASSFDGTKNIQYF
>TRBJ2-3|TRBV2|TRBD2|-
TGTGCCAGCAGGCAAACTAGCGGGATAACAGATACGCAGTATTTT
CASRQTSGITDTQYF
>TRBJ2-7|TRBV6-8|-|few
TGTGCCAGCAGGATAGCTCCCGATGGCGTCGAGCAGTACTTC
CASRIAPDGVEQYF
>TRBJ2-7|TRBV18|-|-
TGTGCCAGCTCACCGACAGCCTACGAGCAGTACTTC
CASSPTAYEQYF
>TRBJ1-2|TRBV2|-|-
TGTGCCAGCAGCTTGATAGCGGGACAACGTAACTATGGCTACACCTTC
CASSLIAGQRNYGYTF
>TRBJ1-2|TRBV28|-|once
TGTGCCAGCAGTTTCCTCGACAGATCCTATGGCTACACCTTC
CASSFLDRSYGYTF
>TRBJ2-3|TRBV3-1/TRBV3-2|-|once
TGTGCCAGCAGCCAAGATGGCTCGGGTACGCAGTATTTT
CASSQDGSGTQYF
>TRBJ2-7|TRBV5-6|TRBD2|-
TGTGCCAGCAGCCGACGGACTAGCGGGAGATACGAGCAGTACTTC
CASSRRTSGRYEQYF
>TRBJ2-5|TRBV3-1/TRBV3-2|-|-
TGTGCCAGCAGCCAAGTCGGGGAGAGGGTCAAGAAGACCCAGTACTTC
CASSQVGERVKKTQYF
>TRBJ2-7|TRBV28|-|-
TGTGCCAGCAGTTTAGTTACACTAGGATACGAGCAGTACTTC
CASSLVTLGYEQYF
>TRBJ2-1|TRBV7-3|TRBD2|-
TGTGCCAGCAGCCGACTAGCGGGAGGCCTTAACTACAATGAGCAGTTCTTC
CASSRLAGGLNYNEQFF
>TRBJ2-7|TRBV28|-|-
TGTGCCACCTCCCTCCTTCTTTACGAGCAGTACTTC
CATSLLLYEQYF
>TRBJ1-1|TRBV7-9|-|-
TGTGCCAGCAGCTTAGTAGATATGAACACTGAAGCTTTCTTT
CASSLVDMNTEAFF
>TRBJ2-3|TRBV20-1|TRBD2|-
TGCAGTGCTAGTTCCAGCGGGGTACTGGGTACGCAGTATTTT
CSASSSGVLGTQYF
>TRBJ2-1|TRBV7-3|TRBD2|-
TGTGCCAGCAGCTTACCACTAGCGGGAGCTGAGCAGTTCTTC
CASSLPLAGAEQFF
>TRBJ2-7|TRBV15|TRBD2|-
TGTGCCACCAGCAGAGATCACCAGGTTTTTAGCGGGTCTTACGAGCAGTACTTC
CATSRDHQVFSGSYEQYF
>TRBJ2-3|TRBV9|TRBD2|-
TGTGCCAGCAGCGTAGGACTCGATAGCGGGACCGGGAGGGATACGCAGTATTTT
CASSVGLDSGTGRDTQYF
>TRBJ2-4|TRBV7-3|-|-
TGTGCCAGCAGCGCGGGAGCCAAAAACATTCAGTACTTC
CASSAGAKNIQYF
>TRBJ1-1|TRBV7-3|TRBD1|-
TGTGCCAGCAGCTTAACCGGGACAGGGGTGAACACTGAAGCTTTCTTT
CASSLTGTGVNTEAFF
>TRBJ2-3|TRBV3-1/TRBV3-2|-|-
TGTGCCAGCAGCCAAGAACTAGCTGCTAGCACAGATACGCAGTATTTT
CASSQELAASTDTQYF
>TRBJ2-7|TRBV5-6|-|-
TGTGCCAGCAGCTTACAGGGGGGGACCTACGAGCAGTACTTC
CASSLQGGTYEQYF
>TRBJ2-5|TRBV4-2|-|-
TGTGCCAGCAGCCAAGGCAGTTACCGGGTCCAAGAGACCCAGTACTTC
CASSQGSYRVQETQYF
>TRBJ2-1|TRBV11-3|-|-
TGTGCCAGCAGCTCAGCAGGGAATGAGCAGTTCTTC
CASSSAGNEQFF
>TRBJ2-5|TRBV28|TRBD2|once
TGTGCCAGCAGTGGTTGGACTAGCGGGAGGGCTGAGACCCAGTACTTC
CASSGWTSGRAETQYF
>TRBJ2-7|TRBV24-1|TRBD1|-
TGTGCCACCAGTGATACAGGGGAGTCCTACGAGCAGTACTTC
CATSDTGESYEQYF
>TRBJ2-1|TRBV27|-|-
TGTGCCAGCAGTAGTAATAAGGGGTTCAATGAGCAGTTCTTC
CASSSNKGFNEQFF
>TRBJ1-1|TRBV7-9|TRBD1|once
TGTGCCAGCAGCCTAGGGACAGAGAACACTGAAGCTTTCTTT
CASSLGTENTEAFF
>TRBJ2-1|TRBV5-4|-|-
TGTGCCAGCAGCCCATCCCCGCCCTGGGAGGAGTCCTACAATGAGCAGTTCTTC
CASSPSPPWEESYNEQFF
>TRBJ2-1|TRBV12-3/TRBV12-4|-|-
TGTGCCAGCAGTTTAGGGAGGTGGAATGAGCAGTTCTTC
CASSLGRWNEQFF
>TRBJ1-6|TRBV28|TRBD1|-
TGTGCCAGCAGTTTATGGGGGCAGGGGGCTGGTAATTCACCCCTCCACTTT
CASSLWGQGAGNSPLHF
>TRBJ2-1|TRBV6-2/TRBV6-3|TRBD2|-
TGTGCCAGCAGTTACACCCATAGCGGGAGGCCCTACAATGAGCAGTTCTTC
CASSYTHSGRPYNEQFF
>TRBJ1-1|TRBV9|-|-
TGTGCCAGCAGCGTAGCTGGGGGGAGGACTGAAGCTTTCTTT
CASSVAGGRTEAFF
>TRBJ1-1|TRBV6-5|-|-
TGTGCCAGCAGTTATTCTGGAGACAGACGCAACACTGAAGCTTTCTTT
CASSYSGDRRNTEAFF
>TRBJ2-2|TRBV3-1/TRBV3-2|TRBD1|-
TGTGCCAGCAGCCGACGGGCCAAATACAGGGGGATGAACACCGGGGAGCTGTTTTTT
CASSRRAKYRGMNTGELFF
>TRBJ2-1|TRBV24-1|TRBD1|-
TGTGCCACCAGTGACCGGACAGGGGTAAACAATGAGCAGTTCTTC
CATSDRTGVNNEQFF
>TRBJ2-7|TRBV28|TRBD1|-
TGTGCCAGCCATGGGGACAGCCCGAGGTTCTACGAGCAGTACTTC
CASHGDSPRFYEQYF
>TRBJ2-3|TRBV19|TRBD1|once
TGTGCCAGTAGTAGCAGGGGGCGGACAGATACGCAGTATTTT
CASSSRGRTDTQYF
>TRBJ2-6|TRBV28|-|-
TGTGCCAGCAGTCCCGTCGGGTCTGGGGCCAACGTCCTGACTTTC
CASSPVGSGANVLTF
>TRBJ1-3|TRBV18|-|-
TGTGCCAGCTCACCTGCTAGGGGAACAGGTTCCTACTCTGGAAACACCATATATTTT
CASSPARGTGSYSGNTIYF
>TRBJ1-2|TRBV28|-|-
TGTGCCAGCACCCTCGCCCAACGGAACTATGGCTACACCTTC
CASTLAQRNYGYTF
>TRBJ2-7|TRBV7-9|-|-
TGTGCCAGCAGCCCAAAGGCGGCACAAGGAGCCTACGAGCAGTACTTC
CASSPKAAQGAYEQYF
>TRBJ1-5|TRBV2|TRBD1|-
TGTGCCAGCAGTTGGACAGGGGGCGAGAGCAATCAGCCCCAGCATTTT
CASSWTGGESNQPQHF
>TRBJ1-6|TRBV2|TRBD1|-
TGTGCCAGCACTAAGGGACAGCCCAATTCACCCCTCCACTTT
CASTKGQPNSPLHF
>TRBJ2-7|TRBV7-6|TRBD2|-
TGTGCCAGCAGCCTCGGGGAGGGGATGCCCTACGAGCAGTACTTC
CASSLGEGMPYEQYF
>TRBJ2-1|TRBV5-1|TRBD2|-
TGCGCCAGCAGCGCAAGACTAGCGGGGTCCTACAATGAGCAGTTCTTC
CASSARLAGSYNEQFF
>TRBJ1-4|TRBV6-5|-|-
TGTGCCAGCAGTTACGGAGGGTACGGAGAAAAACTGTTTTTT
CASSYGGYGEKLFF
>TRBJ1-2|TRBV5-5|TRBD1|-
TGTGCCAGCAGCCAGGCCCCGGGACAGGGGTGGGATGGCTACACCTTC
CASSQAPGQGWDGYTF
>TRBJ1-1|TRBV7-8|-|-
TGTGCCAGCAGCTTAGGGGGGCGCGCCACTGAAGCTTTCTTT
CASSLGGRATEAFF
>TRBJ2-3|TRBV11-3|-|-
TGTGCCAGCAGCCCTCACAGAAGCACAGATACGCAGTATTTT
CASSPHRSTDTQYF
>TRBJ2-1|TRBV27|TRBD1|-
TGTGCCAGCAACCGGGACAGTAAGCCCAATGAGCAGTTCTTC
CASNRDSKPNEQFF
>TRBJ2-2|TRBV24-1|TRBD2|-
TGTGCCACCAGTGACCCCGGGACTAGCGCCCAGCCCGGGGAGCTGTTTTTT
CATSDPGTSAQPGELFF
>TRBJ2-1|TRBV28|-|-
TGTGCCAGCAGACTGGACTGGCGGGACTACAATGAGCAGTTCTTC
CASRLDWRDYNEQFF
>TRBJ2-1|TRBV5-8|TRBD2|-
TGTGCCAGCAGCTTGGAGACTAGCGGTAAGAATGAGCAGTTCTTC
CASSLETSGKNEQFF
>TRBJ2-1|TRBV7-9|TRBD2|-
TGTGCCAGCAGCTTAATAGCGGGAGCCTACAATGAGCAGTTCTTC
CASSLIAGAYNEQFF
>TRBJ2-7|TRBV11-2|-|-
TGTGCCAGCAGCCAGGCGCAGCAGTACTTC
CASSQAQQYF
>TRBJ1-1|TRBV5-4|-|-
TGTGCCAGCAGCTCGCAGGGTTCGGGCACTGAAGCTTTCTTT
CASSSQGSGTEAFF
>TRBJ2-7|TRBV24-1|-|-
TGTGCCACCAGTGGAGGCCCCTACGAGCAGTACTTC
CATSGGPYEQYF
>TRBJ1-5|TRBV21-1|-|-
TGTGCCAGCAGCAAAGAGCGTGACCAGGACAGGGGGAAGTATCAGCCCCAGCATTTT
CASSKERDQDRGKYQPQHF